In this sample, the clone carrying this T cell receptor (beta chain) turned up once. These data belong to a study of blood T cell repertoires in COVID-19. The repertoire was sequenced with immunoSEQ multiplex PCR; TCRdb's copy has only in-frame clones and lacks some. The sample records about 190,000 clones, roughly 86% being singletons. V lost 8 bases to trimming and J lost 1 base, with 11 bases between them. The CDR3 has 13 amino acids. CDR1 and CDR2 from the germline V gene are SNHLY and FYNNEI. The sequenced material came from peripheral blood. The chain combines TRBV2 with TRBJ1-1, with D hard to call. The sequence was obtained from a woman in her sixties or seventies with active or convalescent COVID-19. The CDR3 is CASSMRGNTEAFF. The CDR3 DNA reads TGTGCCAGCTCTATGCGCGGGAACACTGAAGCTTTCTTT.